In this sample, the clone carrying this TCR beta chain turned up a few times. The antigen is undetermined. The sample originates from a study of blood T cells in healthy people across ages. V was trimmed by 0 bases and J by 6 bases, leaving 18 bases between them. The germline V gene encodes CDR1 SGHRS and CDR2 YFSETQ. The CDR3 is made up of 16 amino acids. For the second PCR, which ran for about 7 to 11 cycles, a sample-barcoded 5' primer and a J-beta primer mix were used. Via MiXCR, TCRdb re-called the 5' RACE reads, giving one row per CDR3 protein. The sample records hundreds of thousands of distinct CDR3 sequences, about half being singletons. Study-level results: Strong correlation existed between TCR beta diversity and naive T cell percentage.

Source material: blood. The clonotype comes from a man at least 80 years old in good health. The chain links TRBV5-1 to TRBJ1-2; tentatively, D is TRBD1 (5 bases). The CDR3 sequence is CASSLDEGRAADGYTF. The CDR3 DNA sequence: TGCGCCAGCAGCTTGGACGAAGGCAGGGCAGCGGATGGCTACACCTTC.